This TCR beta chain was documented in a study of blood T cell repertoires in COVID-19. Study in general: Acute and convalescent COVID-19 samples came from the United States, Italy and Spain.

CDR1 is MGHDK and CDR2 is SYGVNS in the germline V gene. V was pared by 8 bases and J by 5 bases, with 7 bases of the junction left unmatched. This CDR3 contains 13 residues. Source study methods: Estimated nucleated cell counts came from reference gene primer amplification. This table comes from immunoSEQ multiplex PCR, and its TCRdb copy is limited to in-frame clones, with some not included. Clone size and V and J calls were adopted from that table, with D and trimming inferred from the DNA. The table includes 20,000 to 30,000 clones, about 89% detected once. Input material: peripheral blood. This TCR was recovered from a man in his fifties with active COVID-19. The chain combines TRBV25-1 with TRBJ2-7; 9 bases line up with TRBD2. CDR3 bases: TGTGCCAGCCAGGGGACTAGCTTCCACGAGCAGTACTTC. As protein: CASQGTSFHEQYF.